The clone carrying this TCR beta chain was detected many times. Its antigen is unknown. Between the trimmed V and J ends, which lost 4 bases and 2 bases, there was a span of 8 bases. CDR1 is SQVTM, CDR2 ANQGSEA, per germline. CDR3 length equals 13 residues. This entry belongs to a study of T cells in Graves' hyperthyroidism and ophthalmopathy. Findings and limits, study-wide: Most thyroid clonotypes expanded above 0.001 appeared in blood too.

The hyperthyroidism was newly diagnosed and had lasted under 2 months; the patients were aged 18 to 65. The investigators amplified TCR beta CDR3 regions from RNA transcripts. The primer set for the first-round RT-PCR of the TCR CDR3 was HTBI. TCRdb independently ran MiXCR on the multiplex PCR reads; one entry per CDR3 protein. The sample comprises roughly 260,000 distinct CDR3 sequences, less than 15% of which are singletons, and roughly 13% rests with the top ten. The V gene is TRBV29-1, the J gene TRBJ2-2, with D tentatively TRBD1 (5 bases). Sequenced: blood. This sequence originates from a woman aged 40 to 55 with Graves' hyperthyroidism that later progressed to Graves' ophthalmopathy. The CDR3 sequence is CSVGQLNTGELFF. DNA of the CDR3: TGCAGCGTTGGACAGCTCAACACCGGGGAGCTGTTTTTT.